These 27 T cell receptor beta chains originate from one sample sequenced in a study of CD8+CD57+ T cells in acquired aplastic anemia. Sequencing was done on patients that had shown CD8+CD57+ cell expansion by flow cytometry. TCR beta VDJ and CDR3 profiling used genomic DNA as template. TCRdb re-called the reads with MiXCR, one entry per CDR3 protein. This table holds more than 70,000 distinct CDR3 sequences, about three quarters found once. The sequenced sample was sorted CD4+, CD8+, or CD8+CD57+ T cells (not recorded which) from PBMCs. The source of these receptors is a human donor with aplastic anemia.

The CDR3 reads CSARPGSGNQPQHF. CDR3 coding DNA: TGCAGTGCTCGTCCAGGGAGTGGCAATCAGCCCCAGCATTTT. This chain uses TRBV20-1 with TRBJ1-5, with D possibly being TRBD1 (5 bases). Germline values: CDR1 DFQATT, CDR2 SNEGSKA (reference sequence). The germline V and J ends were trimmed by 5 bases and 2 bases, with 13 bases remaining between them. This CDR3 comprises 14 residues.

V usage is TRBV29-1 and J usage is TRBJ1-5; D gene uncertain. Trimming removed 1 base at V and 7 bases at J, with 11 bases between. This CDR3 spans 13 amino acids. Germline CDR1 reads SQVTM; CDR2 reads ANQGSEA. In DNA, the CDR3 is TGCAGCGTTGAAGTGGAGGGTGTCCAGCCCCAGCATTTT. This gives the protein CSVEVEGVQPQHF.

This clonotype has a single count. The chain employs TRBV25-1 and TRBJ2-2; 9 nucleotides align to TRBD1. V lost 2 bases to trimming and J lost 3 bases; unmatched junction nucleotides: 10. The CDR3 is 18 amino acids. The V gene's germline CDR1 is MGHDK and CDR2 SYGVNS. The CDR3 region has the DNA TGTGCCAGCAGTGAACTAACGGGACAGGGAAGACACACCGGGGAGCTGTTTTTT. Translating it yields CASSELTGQGRHTGELFF.

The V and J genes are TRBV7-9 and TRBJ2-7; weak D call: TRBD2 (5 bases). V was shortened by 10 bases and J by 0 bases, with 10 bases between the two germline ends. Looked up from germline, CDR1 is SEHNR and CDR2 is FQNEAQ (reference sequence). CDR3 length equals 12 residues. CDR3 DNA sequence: TGTGCCACCACCGGAGGCTCCTACGAGCAGTACTTC. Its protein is CATTGGSYEQYF.

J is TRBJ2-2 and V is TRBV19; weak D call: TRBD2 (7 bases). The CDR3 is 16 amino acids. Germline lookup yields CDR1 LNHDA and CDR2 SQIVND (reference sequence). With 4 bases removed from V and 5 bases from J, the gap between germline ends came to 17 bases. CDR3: CASSTIRGGGTGELFF. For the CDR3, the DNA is TGTGCCAGTAGTACAATTAGGGGGGGAGGAACCGGGGAGCTGTTTTTT.

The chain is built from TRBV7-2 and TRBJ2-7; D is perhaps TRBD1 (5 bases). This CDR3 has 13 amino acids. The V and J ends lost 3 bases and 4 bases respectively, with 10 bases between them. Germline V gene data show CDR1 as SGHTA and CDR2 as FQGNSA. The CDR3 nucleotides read TGTGCCAGCAGCTTCTTTACAGGTTACGAGCAGTACTTC. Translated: CASSFFTGYEQYF.

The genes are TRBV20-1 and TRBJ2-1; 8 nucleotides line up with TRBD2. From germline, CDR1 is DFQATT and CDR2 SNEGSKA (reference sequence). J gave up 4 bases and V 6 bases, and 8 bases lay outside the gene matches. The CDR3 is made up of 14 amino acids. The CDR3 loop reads CSAPSGRGYNEQFF. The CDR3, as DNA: TGCAGTGCCCCCAGCGGGAGAGGTTACAATGAGCAGTTCTTC.

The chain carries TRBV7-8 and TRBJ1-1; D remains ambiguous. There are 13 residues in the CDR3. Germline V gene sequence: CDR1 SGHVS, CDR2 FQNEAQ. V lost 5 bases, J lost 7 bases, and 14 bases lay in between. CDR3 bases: TGTGCCAGCAGCCCGGACCTACTGTTTGAAGCTTTCTTT. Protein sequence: CASSPDLLFEAFF.

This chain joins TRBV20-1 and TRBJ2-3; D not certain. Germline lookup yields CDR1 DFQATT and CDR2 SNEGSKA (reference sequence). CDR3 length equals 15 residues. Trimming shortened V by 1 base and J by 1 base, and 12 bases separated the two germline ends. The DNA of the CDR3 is TGCAGTGCTAGAGGAGCACGAGAGGGCACAGATACGCAGTATTTT. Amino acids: CSARGAREGTDTQYF.

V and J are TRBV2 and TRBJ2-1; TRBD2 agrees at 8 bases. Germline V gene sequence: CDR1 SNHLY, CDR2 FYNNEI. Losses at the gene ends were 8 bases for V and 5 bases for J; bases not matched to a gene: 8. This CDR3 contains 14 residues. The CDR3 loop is CASGAGERNNEQFF. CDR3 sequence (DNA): TGTGCCAGCGGAGCGGGAGAACGGAACAATGAGCAGTTCTTC.

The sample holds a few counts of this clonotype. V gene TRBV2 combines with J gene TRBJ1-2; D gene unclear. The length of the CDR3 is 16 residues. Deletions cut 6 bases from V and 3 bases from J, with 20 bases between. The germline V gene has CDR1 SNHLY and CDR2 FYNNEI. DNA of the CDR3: TGTGCCAGCAGCTACACTTGGAGGGTTGACGACTATGGCTACACCTTC. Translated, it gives CASSYTWRVDDYGYTF.

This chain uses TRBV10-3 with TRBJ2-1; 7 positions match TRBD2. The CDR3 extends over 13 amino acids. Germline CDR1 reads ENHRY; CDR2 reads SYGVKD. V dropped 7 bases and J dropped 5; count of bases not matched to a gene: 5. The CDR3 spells CAITSGVNNEQFF. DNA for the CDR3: TGTGCCATCACCAGCGGGGTAAACAATGAGCAGTTCTTC.

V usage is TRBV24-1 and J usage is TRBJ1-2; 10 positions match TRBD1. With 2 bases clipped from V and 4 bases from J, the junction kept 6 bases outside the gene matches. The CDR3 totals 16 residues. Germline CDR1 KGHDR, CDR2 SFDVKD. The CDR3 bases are TGTGCCACCAGTGATTCGGGACAGGGGACAGGCTATGGCTACACCTTC. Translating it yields CATSDSGQGTGYGYTF.

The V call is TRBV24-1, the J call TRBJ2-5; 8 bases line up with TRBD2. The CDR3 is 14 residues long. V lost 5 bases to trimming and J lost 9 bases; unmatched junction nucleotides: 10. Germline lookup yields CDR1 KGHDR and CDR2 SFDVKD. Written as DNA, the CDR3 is TGTGCCACCAGTGCGGGGGGGGGACGACAGGCCCAGTACTTC. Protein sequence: CATSAGGGRQAQYF.

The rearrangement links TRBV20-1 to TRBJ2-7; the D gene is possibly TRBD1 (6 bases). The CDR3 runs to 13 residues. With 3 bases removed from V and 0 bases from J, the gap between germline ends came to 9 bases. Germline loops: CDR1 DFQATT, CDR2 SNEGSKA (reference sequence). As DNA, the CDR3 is TGCAGTGCTAGTGGGACATCCTCCTACGAGCAGTACTTC. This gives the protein CSASGTSSYEQYF.

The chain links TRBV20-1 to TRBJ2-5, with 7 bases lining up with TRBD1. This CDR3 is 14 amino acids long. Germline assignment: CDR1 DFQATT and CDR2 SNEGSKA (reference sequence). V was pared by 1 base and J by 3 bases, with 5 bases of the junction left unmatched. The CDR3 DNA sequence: TGCAGTGCTAGAGGAGCAGGGGGAGAAGAGACCCAGTACTTC. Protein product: CSARGAGGEETQYF.

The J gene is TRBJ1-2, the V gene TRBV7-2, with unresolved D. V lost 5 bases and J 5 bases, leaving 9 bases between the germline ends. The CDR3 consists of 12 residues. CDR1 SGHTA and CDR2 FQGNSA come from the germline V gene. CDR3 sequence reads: CASSPMLYGYTF. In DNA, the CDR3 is TGTGCCAGCAGCCCCATGCTTTATGGCTACACCTTC.

The CDR3 sequence: CASSYLRLASSYNEQFF. CDR3 nucleotides: TGTGCCAGCAGTTACCTACGACTCGCGAGCTCCTACAATGAGCAGTTCTTC. The rearrangement links TRBV6-2 or TRBV6-3 to TRBJ2-1, with D unresolved. This CDR3 region has 17 residues. V lost 2 bases, J lost 0 bases, and 14 bases lay in between. Germline V gene sequence: CDR1 MNHEY, CDR2 SVGEGT.

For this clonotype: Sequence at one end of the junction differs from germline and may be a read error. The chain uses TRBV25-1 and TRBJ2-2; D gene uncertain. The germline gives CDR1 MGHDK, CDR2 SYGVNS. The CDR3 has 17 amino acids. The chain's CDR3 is CPSSESKTLENTGELFF. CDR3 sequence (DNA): TGCCCCAGCAGTGAATCTAAAACGTTAGAGAACACCGGGGAGCTGTTTTTT.

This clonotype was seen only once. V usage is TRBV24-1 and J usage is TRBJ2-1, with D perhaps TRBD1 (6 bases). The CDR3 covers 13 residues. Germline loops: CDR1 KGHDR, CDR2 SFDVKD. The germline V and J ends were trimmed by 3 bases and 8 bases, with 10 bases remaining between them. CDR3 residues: CATSDNRVYEQFF. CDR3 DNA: TGTGCCACCAGTGATAACAGGGTATATGAGCAGTTCTTC.

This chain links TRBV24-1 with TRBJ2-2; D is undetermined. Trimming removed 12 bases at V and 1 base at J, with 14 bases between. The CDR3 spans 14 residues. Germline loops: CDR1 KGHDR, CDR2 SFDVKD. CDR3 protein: CAAGGTENTGELFF. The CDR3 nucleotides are TGTGCCGCCGGTGGAACGGAGAACACCGGGGAGCTGTTTTTT.

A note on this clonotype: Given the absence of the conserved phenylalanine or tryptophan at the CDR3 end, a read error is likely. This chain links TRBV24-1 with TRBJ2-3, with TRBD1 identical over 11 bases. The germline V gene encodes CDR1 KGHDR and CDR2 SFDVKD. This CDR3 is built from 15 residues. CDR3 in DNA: TGTGGCACCAGTGCCGGGACAGGGGGTCCAGATACGCAGTATTTG. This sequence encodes CGTSAGTGGPDTQYL.

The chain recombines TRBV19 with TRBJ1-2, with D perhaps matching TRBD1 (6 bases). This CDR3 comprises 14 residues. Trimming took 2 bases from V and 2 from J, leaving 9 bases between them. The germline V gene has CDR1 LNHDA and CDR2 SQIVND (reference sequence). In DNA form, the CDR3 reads TGTGCCAGTAGTATAAACAGGGCAAACTATGGCTACACCTTC. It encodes CASSINRANYGYTF. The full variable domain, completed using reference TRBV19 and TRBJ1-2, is DGGITQSPKYLFRKEGQNVTLSCEQNLNHDAMYWYRQDPGQGLRLIYYSQIVNDFQKGDIAEGYSVSREKKESFPLTVTSAQKNPTAFYLCASSINRANYGYTFGSGTRLTVV.

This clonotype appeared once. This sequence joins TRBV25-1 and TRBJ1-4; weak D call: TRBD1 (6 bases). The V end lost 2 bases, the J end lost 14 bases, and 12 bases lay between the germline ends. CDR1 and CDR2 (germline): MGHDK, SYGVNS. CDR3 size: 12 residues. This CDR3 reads CASSEIPGQLFF. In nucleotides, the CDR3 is TGTGCCAGCAGTGAAATCCCAGGACAGCTGTTTTTT.

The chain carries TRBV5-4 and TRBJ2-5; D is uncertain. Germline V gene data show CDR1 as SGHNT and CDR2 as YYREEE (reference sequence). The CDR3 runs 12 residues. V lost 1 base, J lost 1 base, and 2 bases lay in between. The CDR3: CASSLSQETQYF. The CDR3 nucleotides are TGTGCCAGCAGCTTGTCCCAAGAGACCCAGTACTTC.

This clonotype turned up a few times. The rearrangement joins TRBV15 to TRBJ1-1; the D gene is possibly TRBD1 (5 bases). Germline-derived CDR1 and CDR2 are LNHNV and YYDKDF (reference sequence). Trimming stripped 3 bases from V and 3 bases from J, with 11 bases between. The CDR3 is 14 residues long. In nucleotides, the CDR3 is TGTGCCACCAGCAGGAAGGGACGGGACACTGAAGCTTTCTTT. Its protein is CATSRKGRDTEAFF.

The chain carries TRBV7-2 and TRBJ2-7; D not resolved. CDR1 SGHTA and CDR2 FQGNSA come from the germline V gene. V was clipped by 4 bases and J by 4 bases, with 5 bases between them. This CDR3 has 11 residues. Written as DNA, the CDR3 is TGTGCCAGCAGCTCGGAATACGAGCAGTACTTC. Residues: CASSSEYEQYF.